This entry describes one T cell receptor (beta chain). Its antigen remains unknown. CDR1 is MNHEY, CDR2 SVGAGI, per germline. The CDR3 has 14 residues. V was cut by 6 bases and J by 2 bases, with 12 bases left in between. Profiling relied on immunoSEQ multiplex PCR, and the TCRdb table lists in-frame clones only, not all of them. The repertoire holds roughly 80,000 clones, with roughly 88% as singletons. The sample is drawn from a study of T cell responses to AZD1222 COVID-19 vaccine. Regarding the study as a whole: Of spike-specific TCRs, nearly half reportedly target regions left unmutated in variants. Seropositive at baseline were only six AZD1222 recipients. CD4 TCRs associated with vaccination spanned spike, dominating at 160-218 and 743-854. Spike-specific TCR breadth rose after two AZD1222 doses, and depth rose as well.

Sequencing used peripheral blood, obtained on day 0 of MenACWY control vaccination. The receptor was isolated from an adult in good health. The chain couples TRBV6-5 to TRBJ2-3; the D is unclear. This CDR3 is CASRAWADTDTQYF. CDR3 DNA sequence: TGTGCCAGCAGGGCCTGGGCCGACACAGATACGCAGTATTTT.